Given below is one TCR beta chain in context. Its antigen specificity is not known. Nothing much larger sits one base from this clone, and base qualities are not available. Patients with autoimmune disease history or receiving systemic immunosuppression were excluded from the trial. Peripheral blood for TCR sequencing was drawn from every dose cohort at baseline, at cycle 4 day 1 and at cycle 7 day 1. Samples came from an open-label, multicenter, first-in-human phase I dose-escalation trial of ivuxolimab. Adults with locally advanced or metastatic melanoma, renal cell, hepatocellular, or head and neck squamous cell carcinoma were enrolled in the trial. Before TCR sequencing, CD4+ T cells and CD8+ T cells were sorted from peripheral blood as separate populations. These data originate in a study of OX40 agonist ivuxolimab in advanced cancers. Study-wide context: Ivuxolimab, which targeted the costimulatory receptor OX40 (CD134), was an agonistic, fully human IgG2 monoclonal antibody. Intravenous ivuxolimab was administered to patients every 2 weeks at six dose levels: 0.01, 0.1, 0.3, 1.5, 3 and 10 mg/kg. Among the 52 dose-escalation patients, roughly 20 had hepatocellular carcinoma, roughly 15 melanoma, 9 renal cell carcinoma and 9 head and neck cancer. In the dose-escalation cohort, more than 80% of patients were male, and the mean age was roughly 60 years with a range of about 20 to 80. Patients were allowed to have had prior anti-PD-1, anti-PD-L1 or anti-CTLA-4 therapy, and around 41% of the dose-escalation patients had previously received checkpoint inhibitors. Partial responses were achieved by three dose-escalation patients, of whom one had hepatocellular carcinoma and two had cutaneous melanoma. Peripheral TCRbeta sequencing was intended to test whether TCR sequence diversity was altered and clonal T-cell expansion was caused by ivuxolimab. The paper covers the monotherapy dose-escalation part of the phase I ivuxolimab trial, which included N of about 56 patients. The paper as a whole reports these results and caveats: The antigen specificity of the peripheral T cells that underwent clonal expansion was not determined. In the 0.1-3.0 mg/kg groups, partial responders were among the patients with the lowest normalized peripheral clonal expansion, particularly in CD8+ T cells. After ivuxolimab, CD8+ T cells had more expanded clones than CD4+ T cells on average. At doses of 0.1 to 3.0 mg/kg, clonal expansion of both CD4+ and CD8+ blood T cells was observed from baseline to week 6. Low levels of normalized T-cell clonal expansion were also seen in some patients who did not respond.

Relative to germline, V is 1 base shorter and J is 2 bases shorter, with 8 bases between their ends. For CDR1 and CDR2, the germline V gene lists SGHTA and FQGNSA. The CDR3 covers 14 residues, taking in both the cysteine and the phenylalanine. The sequence is cut down to CDR3 DNA, 42 bases in frame from base 1. Genomic DNA was isolated from the sorted cells so that the TCRbeta CDR3 region could be sequenced. The immunoSEQ Assay was used for sequencing of TCRbeta CDR3 regions. TCRdb carries this immuneACCESS record with in-frame sequences only. Its versions omit some clonotypes, under half of them owing to an unresolved V gene in the studies checked, with the rest unexplained. The sample includes some 83,000 clones, with approximately 86% observed a single time. Under 7.5% of the sample comes from the top ten.

This chain joins TRBV7-2 to TRBJ1-2, with the D gene not confidently named. Specimen: CD4+ or CD8+ T cells sorted from blood, collected in a trial of the OX40 agonist ivuxolimab. The source is an adult with an advanced solid tumor such as melanoma, head and neck, liver or kidney cancer. The encoded CDR3 is CASSLGVANYGYTF. The sequenced DNA: TGTGCCAGCAGCTTAGGTGTTGCCAACTATGGCTACACCTTC.